The next 32 T cell receptor beta chains were all read from a single sample in a study of Ad26.COV2.S vaccination and SARS-CoV-2 variants. The treatment denotes: approximately 18 received Ad26.COV2.S at low or high dose, single or two shots; a few received placebo; per-sample allocation not given. At day 63 after the first vaccine or placebo injection, samples were drawn. This table comes from immunoSEQ multiplex PCR, and its TCRdb copy is limited to in-frame clones, with some not included. The sample has 400,000 or so clones, about 88% seen once; the top ten hold around 3.4%. Material: peripheral blood, obtained in a trial of Ad26.COV2.S vaccine versus placebo. The receptors originated from a person aged 18-65 years who received the Ad26.COV2.S COVID-19 vaccine or a placebo.

CDR3 nucleotides: TGTGCCAGCAGACCCAATGACAGGAACACTGAAGCTTTCTTT. This translates into CASRPNDRNTEAFF. V gene TRBV7-2 combines with J gene TRBJ1-1, with D possibly TRBD1 on 5 matching bases. The CDR3 has 14 amino acids. Germline CDR1 and CDR2: SGHTA and FQGNSA. V was shortened by 6 bases and J by 1 base, with 12 bases between the two germline ends.

This chain joins TRBV3-1 (or the pseudogene TRBV3-2) and TRBJ2-5; the D is unclear. Trimming took off 1 base at V and 5 bases at J, with 8 bases between the two ends. Germline assignment: CDR1 LGHDT and CDR2 YNNKEL (reference sequence). This CDR3 region has 13 residues. The CDR3 here is CASSQGVGETQYF. CDR3 DNA: TGTGCCAGCAGCCAAGGGGTGGGGGAGACCCAGTACTTC.

V gene TRBV19 combines with J gene TRBJ2-2; D is unresolved. V was trimmed by 3 bases and J by 1 base, leaving 3 bases between them. The CDR3 has 13 amino acids. Germline lookup yields CDR1 LNHDA and CDR2 SQIVND (reference sequence). CDR3 nucleotide sequence: TGTGCCAGTAGTATTGGGAACACCGGGGAGCTGTTTTTT. It specifies CASSIGNTGELFF. The whole variable domain, remainder taken from reference TRBV19 and TRBJ2-2, is DGGITQSPKYLFRKEGQNVTLSCEQNLNHDAMYWYRQDPGQGLRLIYYSQIVNDFQKGDIAEGYSVSREKKESFPLTVTSAQKNPTAFYLCASSIGNTGELFFGEGSRLTVL.

The rearrangement links TRBV7-9 to TRBJ1-4; 8 positions agree with TRBD1. V dropped 6 bases and J dropped 7; count of bases not matched to a gene: 4. Germline assignment: CDR1 SEHNR and CDR2 FQNEAQ (reference sequence). The CDR3 has 13 residues. CDR3 nucleotides: TGTGCCAGCAGTTCAGGGGGCTTTGAAAAACTGTTTTTT. This translates into CASSSGGFEKLFF.

V usage is TRBV3-1 (or the pseudogene TRBV3-2) and J usage is TRBJ2-1, with D perhaps matching TRBD2 (6 bases). Germline loops: CDR1 LGHDT, CDR2 YNNKEL (reference sequence). V was cut by 6 bases and J by 5 bases, with 11 bases left in between. The CDR3 contains 13 residues. Here the CDR3 DNA reads TGTGCCAGCAGTTATGGGACTCACAATGAGCAGTTCTTC. Protein product: CASSYGTHNEQFF.

The rearrangement uses TRBV3-1 (or the pseudogene TRBV3-2) and TRBJ2-5; D tentatively reads TRBD1 or TRBD2 (5 bases each). The CDR3 loop spans 15 amino acids. Germline V gene lookup returns CDR1 LGHDT and CDR2 YNNKEL (reference sequence). V was clipped by 2 bases and J by 3 bases, with 13 bases between them. CDR3 DNA sequence: TGTGCCAGCAGCCAACCTCGGGACCTAAAAGAGACCCAGTACTTC. Translating it yields CASSQPRDLKETQYF.

The chain recombines TRBV5-1 with TRBJ2-7, with a possible D match to TRBD1 (5 bases). V gave up 0 bases and J gave up 6 bases, with 10 bases separating them. Germline V gene lookup returns CDR1 SGHRS and CDR2 YFSETQ. The CDR3 loop spans 13 amino acids. DNA for the CDR3: TGCGCCAGCAGCTTGGCGCAGGGCCCCGAGCAGTACTTC. This translates into CASSLAQGPEQYF.

This clone has a single count. This chain uses TRBV27 with TRBJ2-2, with unresolved D. Germline CDR1 and CDR2: MNHEY and SMNVEV (reference sequence). V lost 5 bases and J lost 4, with 5 bases in between. This CDR3 comprises 12 residues. The CDR3 bases are TGTGCCAGCAGTCGCGGCACCGGGGAGCTGTTTTTT. It translates to CASSRGTGELFF.

In its sample, this clone was seen many times. The rearrangement links TRBV18 to TRBJ2-1; D possibly uses TRBD1 or TRBD2 (5 bases each). The CDR3 contains 14 residues. Per germline, CDR1 KGHSH and CDR2 LQKENI. Trimming took off 3 bases at V and 4 bases at J, with 10 bases between the two ends. In DNA form, the CDR3 reads TGTGCCAGCTCACCCCCGGGGCTTTACAATGAGCAGTTCTTC. It encodes CASSPPGLYNEQFF.

In its sample, this clone was seen once. This rearrangement joins TRBV27 to TRBJ2-2; 8 nucleotides align to TRBD1. J was trimmed by 0 bases and V by 5 bases; bases with no gene match: 2. The CDR3 contains 15 residues. Germline assignment: CDR1 MNHEY and CDR2 SMNVEV (reference sequence). CDR3 protein: CASSPTGANTGELFF. In DNA form, the CDR3 reads TGTGCCAGCAGTCCGACAGGGGCGAACACCGGGGAGCTGTTTTTT.

The CDR3 sequence is CASSTTSFRTGELFF. The CDR3, as DNA: TGTGCCAGCAGCACGACTAGCTTTAGGACCGGGGAGCTGTTTTTT. The chain links TRBV6-5 to TRBJ2-2, with 7 bases aligning to TRBD2. Germline CDR1 and CDR2: MNHEY and SVGAGI. The CDR3 has 15 residues. The V and J ends lost 6 bases and 5 bases, in that order; junction bases with no gene match: 9.

The chain carries TRBV5-1 and TRBJ2-3; D uncertain. Germline V lookup: CDR1 SGHRS, CDR2 YFSETQ. V lost 2 bases, J lost 0 bases, and 4 bases lay in between. The CDR3 is 13 residues long. In DNA, the CDR3 is TGCGCCAGCAGCTTTTCGAGCACAGATACGCAGTATTTT. Translated: CASSFSSTDTQYF.

CDR3: CASSEAGQGMVTNEKLFF. The CDR3 coding sequence is TGTGCCAGCAGTGAAGCAGGGCAGGGAATGGTAACTAATGAAAAACTGTTTTTT. The gene calls are TRBV2 and TRBJ1-4; tentatively, D is TRBD1 (5 bases). The germline CDR1 and CDR2 sequences are SNHLY and FYNNEI. Trimming took off 0 bases at V and 1 base at J, with 15 bases between the two ends. The CDR3 has 18 residues. The whole variable domain, remainder taken from reference TRBV2 and TRBJ1-4, is EPEVTQTPSHQVTQMGQEVILRCVPISNHLYFYWYRQILGQKVEFLVSFYNNEISEKSEIFDDQFSVERPDGSNFTLKIRSTKLEDSAMYFCASSEAGQGMVTNEKLFFGSGTQLSVL.

The rearrangement links TRBV10-2 to TRBJ2-1; no clear D. Germline values: CDR1 WSHSY, CDR2 SAAADI. CDR3 length equals 15 residues. Trimming shortened V by 2 bases and J by 6 bases, and 14 bases separated the two germline ends. In DNA form, the CDR3 reads TGCGCCAGCAGTGAGATAGTACCCGACCGCAATGAGCAGTTCTTC. This codes for CASSEIVPDRNEQFF.

The chain employs TRBV4-1 and TRBJ1-2; 7 bases match TRBD1. This CDR3 contains 14 residues. Germline V CDR1 and CDR2: MGHRA, YSYEKL. The ends lost 2 bases at V and 5 bases at J; junction bases unmatched: 5. The chain's CDR3 is CASSQFGQDYGYTF. As DNA, the CDR3 is TGCGCCAGCAGCCAATTCGGACAGGATTATGGCTACACCTTC.

This chain's CDR3 is CASSYSNQNYGYTF. The CDR3 nucleotides are TGTGCCAGCAGTTACTCGAACCAGAACTATGGCTACACCTTC. The chain carries TRBV6-6 and TRBJ1-2; D gene unclear. There are 14 residues in the CDR3. Trimming took 0 bases from V and 2 from J, leaving 7 bases between them. Germline loops: CDR1 MNHNY, CDR2 SVGAGI (reference sequence).

This sequence joins TRBV15 and TRBJ2-3, with TRBD2 matching 8 bases. There are 18 residues in the CDR3. The germline V gene has CDR1 LNHNV and CDR2 YYDKDF (reference sequence). Trimming cost V 1 base and J 1 base; bases outside gene matches: 10. Here the CDR3 DNA reads TGTGCCACCAGCAGAGCGGGGGGGCGAGTACAGGGCACAGATACGCAGTATTTT. Its translation is CATSRAGGRVQGTDTQYF.

The chain is built from TRBV7-8 and TRBJ2-1; 11 bases are a match to TRBD1. The CDR3 runs 18 residues. CDR1 is SGHVS, CDR2 FQNEAQ, per germline. J gave up 9 bases and V 4 bases, and 17 bases lay outside the gene matches. CDR3 region: CASSYLRSDRGHWGEQFF. For the CDR3, the DNA is TGTGCCAGCAGCTATTTACGTTCGGACAGGGGGCATTGGGGTGAGCAGTTCTTC. The complete variable domain, with remaining parts taken from reference TRBV7-8 and TRBJ2-1, reads GAGVSQSPRYKVAKRGQDVALRCDPISGHVSLFWYQQALGQGPEFLTYFQNEAQLDKSGLPSDRFFAERPEGSVSTLKIQRTQQEDSAVYLCASSYLRSDRGHWGEQFFGPGTRLTVL.

The gene calls are TRBV7-2 and TRBJ2-3; unclear D gene. The CDR3 totals 14 residues. V lost 6 bases and J lost 0, with 10 bases in between. CDR1 is SGHTA and CDR2 is FQGNSA in the germline V gene. The CDR3 DNA sequence: TGTGCCAGCAGGATTGGACCAAGCACAGATACGCAGTATTTT. Translated, it gives CASRIGPSTDTQYF.

In regard to this clone: This sample also contains other DNA sequences that code for the same CDR3. The chain combines TRBV5-1 with TRBJ1-6; no reliable D call. The CDR3 length is 14 residues. Germline loops: CDR1 SGHRS, CDR2 YFSETQ. V lost 0 bases and J 4 bases, leaving 5 bases between the germline ends. CDR3 amino acids: CASSLAGYNSPLHF. The CDR3 coding sequence is TGCGCCAGCAGCTTGGCGGGTTATAATTCACCCCTCCACTTT. Drawing the rest from reference TRBV5-1 and TRBJ1-6, the complete variable domain is KAGVTQTPRYLIKTRGQQVTLSCSPISGHRSVSWYQQTPGQGLQFLFEYFSETQRNKGNFPGRFSGRQFSNSRSEMNVSTLELGDSALYLCASSLAGYNSPLHFGNGTRLTVT.

V usage is TRBV29-1 and J usage is TRBJ2-3, with 11 bases lining up with TRBD2. J was trimmed by 2 bases and V by 5 bases; bases with no gene match: 3. The germline gives CDR1 SQVTM, CDR2 ANQGSEA. The length of the CDR3 is 14 residues. CDR3 DNA sequence: TGCAGCGTTACTAGCGGGGGCCACACAGATACGCAGTATTTT. Translating gives CSVTSGGHTDTQYF.

The rearrangement links TRBV2 to TRBJ2-1; D gene uncertain. The CDR3 is 12 residues long. V lost 4 bases to trimming and J lost 9 bases, with 10 bases between them. In germline, CDR1 is SNHLY, CDR2 FYNNEI. The CDR3 reads CASSAWGSEQFF. The CDR3 DNA follows: TGTGCCAGCAGTGCCTGGGGAAGTGAGCAGTTCTTC.

The V and J genes are TRBV6-5 and TRBJ2-7; 9 bases map to TRBD2. Germline-derived CDR1 and CDR2 are MNHEY and SVGAGI. This CDR3 region has 15 residues. Unmatched junction bases numbered 10, after V lost 6 bases and J lost 4 bases. The CDR3 loop reads CASRTGTSKPYEQYF. In DNA form, the CDR3 reads TGTGCCAGCAGAACCGGGACTAGCAAACCGTACGAGCAGTACTTC.

The genes are TRBV5-1 and TRBJ2-2, with D perhaps given as TRBD1 or TRBD2 (6 bases each). Germline lookup yields CDR1 SGHRS and CDR2 YFSETQ. V gave up 0 bases and J gave up 5 bases, with 14 bases separating them. CDR3 length: 16 amino acids. CDR3 sequence (DNA): TGCGCCAGCAGCTTGGTAGGGGGGCGAGATACCGGGGAGCTGTTTTTT. This codes for CASSLVGGRDTGELFF.

The rearrangement links TRBV5-4 to TRBJ1-2; D gene uncertain. This CDR3 is built from 14 residues. Trimming took off 2 bases at V and 5 bases at J, with 13 bases between the two ends. CDR1 and CDR2 from the germline V gene are SGHNT and YYREEE (reference sequence). CDR3: CASSLMGIGYGYTF. For the CDR3, the DNA is TGTGCCAGCAGCTTAATGGGGATAGGATATGGCTACACCTTC.

V and J are TRBV18 and TRBJ2-2; D is perhaps TRBD1 (6 bases). V was trimmed by 2 bases and J by 5 bases, leaving 6 bases between them. Germline CDR1 reads KGHSH; CDR2 reads LQKENI. This CDR3 region has 13 residues. CDR3 region: CASSPDRTGELFF. CDR3 sequence (DNA): TGTGCCAGCTCACCAGACAGGACCGGGGAGCTGTTTTTT.

The genes are TRBV5-1 and TRBJ2-7; 8 bases agree with TRBD1. V shed 4 bases and J 0 bases; nucleotides not matched to a gene: 15. The CDR3 loop spans 18 amino acids. Looked up from germline, CDR1 is SGHRS and CDR2 is YFSETQ. CDR3 coding DNA: TGCGCCAGCAGCCTATCGCCCGGGACAGGCGATTTCTCCTACGAGCAGTACTTC. Protein: CASSLSPGTGDFSYEQYF.

The chain has TRBV4-2 and TRBJ1-1; no definite D call. Germline V gene lookup returns CDR1 LGHNA and CDR2 YNFKEQ. Trimming stripped 1 base from V and 5 bases from J, with 11 bases between. The CDR3 consists of 14 residues. The CDR3 bases are TGTGCCAGCAGCCAAGTAGAAAGATTTACTGAAGCTTTCTTT. Encoded protein: CASSQVERFTEAFF.

The gene calls are TRBV6-1 and TRBJ2-7; 9 bases agree with TRBD1. Germline trimming cut 1 base from V and 5 bases from J; bases unmatched to any gene: 6. Germline CDR1 MNHNS, CDR2 SASEGT. This CDR3 comprises 15 residues. CDR3 loop: CASSEEGTGSHEQYF. In DNA form, the CDR3 reads TGTGCCAGCAGTGAAGAGGGGACAGGGTCCCACGAGCAGTACTTC.

The chain joins TRBV13 to TRBJ1-1; TRBD1 aligns across 7 bases. The CDR3 is 17 residues long. Germline V lookup: CDR1 PRHDT, CDR2 FYEKMQ (reference sequence). The V segment lost 0 bases and the J segment 4 bases; nucleotides outside the gene matches: 11. DNA for the CDR3: TGTGCCAGCAGCTTAGGCCTCTTAGGACAGGACTTCACTGAAGCTTTCTTT. Its protein is CASSLGLLGQDFTEAFF.

In this sample, this clone turned up a few times. The chain carries TRBV27 and TRBJ1-1, with D hard to call. From germline, CDR1 is MNHEY and CDR2 SMNVEV (reference sequence). The length of the CDR3 is 15 residues. V was shortened by 3 bases and J by 0 bases, with 11 bases between the two germline ends. The CDR3 spells CASSLGGRLNTEAFF. The CDR3 DNA sequence: TGTGCCAGCAGTTTGGGCGGCAGATTGAACACTGAAGCTTTCTTT.

The chain recombines TRBV27 with TRBJ2-3; D is unresolved. Trimming left V 7 bases short and J 0 bases short, with 17 bases between. Germline V gives CDR1 MNHEY, CDR2 SMNVEV (reference sequence). The CDR3 is made up of 16 amino acids. The CDR3 protein is CASKTLWGWSTDTQYF. CDR3 in DNA: TGTGCCAGCAAAACTCTATGGGGATGGAGCACAGATACGCAGTATTTT.